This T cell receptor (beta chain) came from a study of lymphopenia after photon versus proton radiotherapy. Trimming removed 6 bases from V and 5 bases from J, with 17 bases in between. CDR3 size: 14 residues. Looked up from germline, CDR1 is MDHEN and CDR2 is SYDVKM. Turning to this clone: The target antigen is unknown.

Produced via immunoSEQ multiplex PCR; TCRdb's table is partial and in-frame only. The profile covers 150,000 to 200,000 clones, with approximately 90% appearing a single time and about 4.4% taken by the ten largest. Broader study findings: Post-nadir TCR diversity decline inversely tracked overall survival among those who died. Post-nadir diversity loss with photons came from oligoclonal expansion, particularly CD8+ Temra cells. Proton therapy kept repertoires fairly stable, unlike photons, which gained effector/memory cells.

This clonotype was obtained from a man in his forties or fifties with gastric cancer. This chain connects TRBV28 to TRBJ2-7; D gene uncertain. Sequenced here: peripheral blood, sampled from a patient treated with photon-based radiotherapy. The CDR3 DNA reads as TGTGCCAGCAGACGGACGGAACCTCACAACGAGCAGTACTTC. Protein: CASRRTEPHNEQYF.